A selection of T cell receptor beta chains follows, all from one sample in a study of graft-versus-host responses after intestinal transplantation. Which antigens these TCRs recognize remains unknown. Here immunoSEQ multiplex PCR was the method, and the copy in TCRdb shows in-frame clones only, minus some. The profile covers roughly 120,000 clones, with around 96% appearing a single time and roughly 3.5% taken by the ten largest. The sample consisted of unstimulated CD8+ T cells sorted from spleen or lymph node cells, taken before intestinal transplant. These TCRs come from a human donor who received an intestinal transplant. Both conserved end residues are part of each CDR3. Each record gives: D gene, CDR3 length, clone size, V gene, J gene, CDR3 DNA, CDR3 protein. The D gene is left open where the match is weak. A clone size is listed for some rows: how often the clone was seen (once, few, many), or a class if it is expanded.

D: NA; length: 15; size: NA; V: TRBV30; J: TRBJ2-7; DNA: TGTGCCTGGGGACCGACTAACCGTGAGTTCTACGAGCAGTACTTC; CDR3: CAWGPTNREFYEQYF
D: TRBD2; length: 19; size: NA; V: TRBV28; J: TRBJ2-7; DNA: TGTGCCAGCAGTTTATCGGCTAGCGGGAGAGCCTATTTTATTTACGAGCAGTACTTC; CDR3: CASSLSASGRAYFIYEQYF
D: TRBD1; length: 18; size: NA; V: TRBV15; J: TRBJ1-5; DNA: TGTGCCACCAGCCCACGACAGGGTACGAATTTGGGCAATCAGCCCCAGCATTTT; CDR3: CATSPRQGTNLGNQPQHF
D: NA; length: 12; size: NA; V: TRBV21-1; J: TRBJ2-7; DNA: TGTGCCAGCACAATAGGAGGGGGGGAGCAGTACTTC; CDR3: CASTIGGGEQYF
D: TRBD1; length: 15; size: NA; V: TRBV5-4; J: TRBJ1-2; DNA: TGTGCCAGCAGCTTGGACCTGACAGGGAAGTATGGCTACACCTTC; CDR3: CASSLDLTGKYGYTF
D: TRBD1; length: 16; size: NA; V: TRBV28; J: TRBJ2-7; DNA: TGTGCCAGCAGCTACGAAACAGGGGACAGCCACTACGAGCAGTACTTC; CDR3: CASSYETGDSHYEQYF
D: NA; length: 16; size: NA; V: TRBV4-2; J: TRBJ1-1; DNA: TGTGCCAGCAGCCAAAGCCCCGGGATGGGTACAACTGAAGCTTTCTTT; CDR3: CASSQSPGMGTTEAFF
D: NA; length: 15; size: NA; V: TRBV5-1; J: TRBJ2-7; DNA: TGCGCCAGCAGCTTGGACCCCAGGGGCTCCTACGAGCAGTACTTC; CDR3: CASSLDPRGSYEQYF
D: NA; length: 13; size: NA; V: TRBV5-4; J: TRBJ1-2; DNA: TGTGCCAGCAGCGTTCTGGGGGACCTCGGCTACACCTTC; CDR3: CASSVLGDLGYTF
D: TRBD2; length: 18; size: NA; V: TRBV19; J: TRBJ2-4; DNA: TGTGCCAGTAGTATAAAACTAGCGGGAGAGGCGACCAAAAACATTCAGTACTTC; CDR3: CASSIKLAGEATKNIQYF
D: NA; length: 15; size: NA; V: TRBV27; J: TRBJ2-5; DNA: TGTGCCAGCAGTTTATCGACTAGTGGGCAAGAGACCCAGTACTTC; CDR3: CASSLSTSGQETQYF
D: NA; length: 12; size: few; V: TRBV7-9; J: TRBJ1-3; DNA: TGTGCCAGCAGCCTATCTGGAAACACCATATATTTT; CDR3: CASSLSGNTIYF
D: NA; length: 16; size: NA; V: TRBV5-1; J: TRBJ2-3; DNA: TGCGCCAGCAGCAGTAACCAGATTACTAGCACAGATACGCAGTATTTT; CDR3: CASSSNQITSTDTQYF
D: TRBD2; length: 11; size: few; V: TRBV7-3; J: TRBJ2-1; DNA: TGTGCCAGCAGTCGCGGGGGTGAGCAGTTCTTC; CDR3: CASSRGGEQFF
D: TRBD2; length: 16; size: NA; V: TRBV7-9; J: TRBJ2-3; DNA: TGTGCCAGCAGCCTTGGACTAGCGGGAGCCACAGATACGCAGTATTTT; CDR3: CASSLGLAGATDTQYF
D: TRBD1; length: 15; size: NA; V: TRBV2; J: TRBJ2-5; DNA: TGTGCCAGCAGGCAACAGGGGCCGTACCAAGAGACCCAGTACTTC; CDR3: CASRQQGPYQETQYF
D: TRBD1; length: 14; size: NA; V: TRBV28; J: TRBJ1-5; DNA: TGTGCCGGATCGCTTACAGGGGACAATCAGCCCCAGCATTTT; CDR3: CAGSLTGDNQPQHF
D: TRBD1; length: 16; size: NA; V: TRBV5-6; J: TRBJ2-3; DNA: TGTGCCAGCAGCTTGGCTGTGACAGGGGGCACAGATACGCAGTATTTT; CDR3: CASSLAVTGGTDTQYF
D: NA; length: 15; size: NA; V: TRBV6-6; J: TRBJ1-2; DNA: TGTGCCAGCAGTTACTCGATGGCAGTTCAATATGGCTACACCTTC; CDR3: CASSYSMAVQYGYTF
D: TRBD2; length: 15; size: NA; V: TRBV9; J: TRBJ2-1; DNA: TGTGCCAGCAGCGTCGGACTAGCGAACTACAATGAGCAGTTCTTC; CDR3: CASSVGLANYNEQFF
D: NA; length: 14; size: NA; V: TRBV5-6; J: TRBJ2-3; DNA: TGTGCCAGCAGCTTAGGGACTAGCACAGATACGCAGTATTTT; CDR3: CASSLGTSTDTQYF
D: TRBD1; length: 15; size: NA; V: TRBV5-4; J: TRBJ2-1; DNA: TGTGCCAGCAGCCCCTCACAGGGGTTTTACAATGAGCAGTTCTTC; CDR3: CASSPSQGFYNEQFF
D: NA; length: 14; size: NA; V: TRBV18; J: TRBJ1-4; DNA: TGTGCCAGCTCACCCGAGAGGGATACTGAAAAACTGTTTTTT; CDR3: CASSPERDTEKLFF
D: NA; length: 10; size: NA; V: TRBV20-1; J: TRBJ2-3; DNA: TGCAGTACCAGCACAGATACGCAGTATTTT; CDR3: CSTSTDTQYF
D: NA; length: 16; size: NA; V: TRBV5-6; J: TRBJ1-2; DNA: TGTGCCAGCAGCTTGGAGGAATGGGGGGCACGTGGTGGCTACACCTTC; CDR3: CASSLEEWGARGGYTF
D: TRBD1; length: 14; size: NA; V: TRBV10-3; J: TRBJ1-5; DNA: TGTGCCATCAGTGAAGGGCAGGGGGCTCAGCCCCAGCATTTT; CDR3: CAISEGQGAQPQHF
D: NA; length: 15; size: NA; V: TRBV7-9; J: TRBJ1-5; DNA: TGTGCCAGCAGCACTGAAAAGAGAGGGGATCAGCCCCAGCATTTT; CDR3: CASSTEKRGDQPQHF
D: NA; length: 18; size: NA; V: TRBV12-5; J: TRBJ2-2; DNA: TGTGCTAGTGGTTTGTCCCAGAGTGGGTTTAAGGGGACCGGGGAGCTGTTTTTT; CDR3: CASGLSQSGFKGTGELFF
D: TRBD1; length: 11; size: NA; V: TRBV5-6; J: TRBJ2-7; DNA: TGTGCCAGCAGCGGCGGACAGGCCAATTTCTTC; CDR3: CASSGGQANFF
D: NA; length: 20; size: NA; V: TRBV27; J: TRBJ2-6; DNA: TGTGCCAGCAGTTTAATTTCCCCCGGATCAGGAGCCTCTGGGGCCAACGTCCTGACTTTC; CDR3: CASSLISPGSGASGANVLTF